Shown below are 7 T cell receptor beta chains from a single sample sequenced in a study of blood T cell repertoires in COVID-19. This table comes from immunoSEQ multiplex PCR, and its TCRdb copy is limited to in-frame clones, with some not included. The sample lists roughly 86,000 clones; about 89% were seen once. The sample consisted of peripheral blood. These receptors were taken from a man over 45 with active or convalescent COVID-19.

This clone has a single count. CDR3 nucleotide sequence: TGTGCCAGCAGCCTCCCCGGAAACACCATATATTTT. Amino acids: CASSLPGNTIYF. The genes are TRBV7-2 and TRBJ1-3; D is uncertain. Trimming pared 5 bases from V and 4 bases from J, leaving 6 bases between. The CDR3 has 12 amino acids. CDR1 and CDR2 (germline): SGHTA, FQGNSA.

The rearrangement joins TRBV29-1 to TRBJ1-2; the match to TRBD1 covers 8 bases. The CDR3 is 13 residues long. Trimming at V came to 2 bases and at J to 5 bases, leaving 4 bases not matched to a gene. Germline lookup yields CDR1 SQVTM and CDR2 ANQGSEA. The CDR3 sequence is CSVEPGTGYGYTF. The CDR3 nucleotides read TGCAGCGTTGAACCCGGGACAGGATATGGCTACACCTTC.

The chain combines TRBV5-6 with TRBJ2-5, with TRBD1 matching 10 bases. The CDR3 is 16 amino acids. The V gene end was trimmed by 4 bases and the J gene end by 1 base; junction bases not matched to a gene: 7. Germline assignment: CDR1 SGHDT and CDR2 YYEEEE. The CDR3 coding sequence is TGTGCCAGCAGCCCACGGGACAGGGGAGGCCAAGAGACCCAGTACTTC. Translating gives CASSPRDRGGQETQYF.

This clone was detected only a few times. The rearrangement joins TRBV10-3 to TRBJ1-4, with no clear D. Germline V gene lookup returns CDR1 ENHRY and CDR2 SYGVKD. CDR3 length: 15 residues. V was clipped by 3 bases and J by 5 bases, with 13 bases between them. CDR3 protein: CAISDVGSPNEKLFF. CDR3 DNA: TGTGCCATCAGTGATGTGGGCAGTCCGAATGAAAAACTGTTTTTT.

This chain connects TRBV7-2 to TRBJ2-5, with 7 bases lining up with TRBD2. The CDR3 is 16 residues long. Per the germline V gene, CDR1 is SGHTA and CDR2 is FQGNSA. The J segment lost 5 bases and the V segment lost 5 bases, leaving 14 bases of the junction unmatched. The CDR3, as DNA: TGTGCCAGCAGCAATCAGGTTGGACTAGGTTTGGAGACCCAGTACTTC. Translating gives CASSNQVGLGLETQYF.

The chain couples TRBV6-1 to TRBJ2-5; D gene uncertain. From germline, CDR1 is MNHNS and CDR2 SASEGT. CDR3 length equals 14 residues. Trimming stripped 1 base from V and 0 bases from J, with 6 bases between. The CDR3 coding sequence is TGTGCCAGCAGTGAAGGCAGATACCAAGAGACCCAGTACTTC. Translation gives CASSEGRYQETQYF.

This clone turned up a few times. V is TRBV2 and J is TRBJ2-1; D gene uncertain. The CDR3 covers 14 residues. Germline V gene lookup returns CDR1 SNHLY and CDR2 FYNNEI. V lost 10 bases and J 0 bases, leaving 13 bases between the germline ends. This chain's CDR3 is CATTRSTSYNEQFF. The CDR3 region has the DNA TGTGCCACCACCAGGTCCACCTCCTACAATGAGCAGTTCTTC. The full variable domain, its missing parts supplied by reference TRBV2 and TRBJ2-1, is EPEVTQTPSHQVTQMGQEVILRCVPISNHLYFYWYRQILGQKVEFLVSFYNNEISEKSEIFDDQFSVERPDGSNFTLKIRSTKLEDSAMYFCATTRSTSYNEQFFGPGTRLTVL.